This record covers a single TCR beta chain. Its antigen is currently unknown. These data originate in a study of cytomegalovirus exposure and HLA in healthy donors. Overall study: An early release of data contained about 85 million unique TCRs, which came from HLA-typed donors. In terms of ancestry, the Caucasian-associated cluster contained about four fifths of the roughly 400 genotyped donors. Study findings and constraints: There were a few CMV-associated chains whose specificity for CMV antigens was confirmed in vitro.

PCR involved 60 Vbeta and 13 Jbeta primers. The repertoire was sequenced with immunoSEQ multiplex PCR; TCRdb's copy has only in-frame clones and lacks some. The repertoire holds some 100,000 clones, with around 80% as singletons. The sequence was obtained from a woman aged 18-29 years in good health and CMV-seronegative. Input material: PBMCs.

The CDR3 spells CASSLWTGTNEKLFF. CDR3 DNA sequence: TGTGCCAGCTCACTCTGGACAGGGACAAATGAAAAACTGTTTTTT. The chain is built from TRBV18 and TRBJ1-4; 8 nucleotides agree with TRBD1. V shed 4 bases, J shed 5 bases, and the junction held 6 bases outside the gene matches. Germline V gene sequence: CDR1 KGHSH, CDR2 LQKENI. CDR3 length equals 15 residues.